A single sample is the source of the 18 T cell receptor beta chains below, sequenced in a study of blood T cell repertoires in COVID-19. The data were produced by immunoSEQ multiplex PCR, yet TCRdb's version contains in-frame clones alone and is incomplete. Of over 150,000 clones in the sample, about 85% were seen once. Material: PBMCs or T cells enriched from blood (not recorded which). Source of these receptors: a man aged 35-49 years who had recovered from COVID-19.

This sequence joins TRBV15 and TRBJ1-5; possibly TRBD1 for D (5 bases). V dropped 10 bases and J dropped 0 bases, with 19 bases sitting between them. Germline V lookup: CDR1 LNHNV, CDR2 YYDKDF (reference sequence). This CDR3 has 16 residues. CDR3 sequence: CASRKNLDISNQPQHF. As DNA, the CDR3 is TGTGCCAGCCGTAAAAATCTGGACATTAGCAATCAGCCCCAGCATTTT.

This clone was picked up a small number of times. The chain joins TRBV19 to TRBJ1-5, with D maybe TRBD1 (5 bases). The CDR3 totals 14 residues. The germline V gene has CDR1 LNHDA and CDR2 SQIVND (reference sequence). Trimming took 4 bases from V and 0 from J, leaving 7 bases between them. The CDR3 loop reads CASSSQGSNQPQHF. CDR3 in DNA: TGTGCCAGTAGTAGTCAGGGTAGCAATCAGCCCCAGCATTTT. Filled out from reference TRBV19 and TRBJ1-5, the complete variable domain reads DGGITQSPKYLFRKEGQNVTLSCEQNLNHDAMYWYRQDPGQGLRLIYYSQIVNDFQKGDIAEGYSVSREKKESFPLTVTSAQKNPTAFYLCASSSQGSNQPQHFGDGTRLSIL.

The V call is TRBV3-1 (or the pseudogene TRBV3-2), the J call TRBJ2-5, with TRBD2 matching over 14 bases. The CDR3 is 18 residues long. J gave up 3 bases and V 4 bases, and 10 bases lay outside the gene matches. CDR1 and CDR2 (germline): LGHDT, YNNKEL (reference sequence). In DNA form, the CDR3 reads TGTGCCAGCAGCCGTCCCACCGTGACTAGCGGGGGGGAAGAGACCCAGTACTTC. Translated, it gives CASSRPTVTSGGEETQYF.

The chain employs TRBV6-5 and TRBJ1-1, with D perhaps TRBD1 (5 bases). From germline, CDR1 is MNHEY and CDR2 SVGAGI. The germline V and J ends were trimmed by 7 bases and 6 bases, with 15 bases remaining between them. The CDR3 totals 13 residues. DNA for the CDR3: TGTGCCAGCACGAGCAGGGTGAGCGCTGAAGCTTTCTTT. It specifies CASTSRVSAEAFF.

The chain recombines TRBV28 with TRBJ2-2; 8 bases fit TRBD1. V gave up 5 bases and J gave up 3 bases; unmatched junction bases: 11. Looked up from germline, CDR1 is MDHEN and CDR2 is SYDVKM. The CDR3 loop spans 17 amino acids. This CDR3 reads CASSPLRQGLYTGELFF. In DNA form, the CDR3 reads TGTGCCAGCAGTCCGCTCCGACAGGGGCTTTACACCGGGGAGCTGTTTTTT.

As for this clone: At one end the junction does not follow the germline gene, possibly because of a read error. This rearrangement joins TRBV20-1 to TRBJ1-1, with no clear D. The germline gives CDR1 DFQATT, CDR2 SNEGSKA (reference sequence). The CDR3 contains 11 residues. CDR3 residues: CSASLSTKAFF. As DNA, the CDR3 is TGCAGTGCTAGTCTGTCCACTAAAGCTTTCTTT.

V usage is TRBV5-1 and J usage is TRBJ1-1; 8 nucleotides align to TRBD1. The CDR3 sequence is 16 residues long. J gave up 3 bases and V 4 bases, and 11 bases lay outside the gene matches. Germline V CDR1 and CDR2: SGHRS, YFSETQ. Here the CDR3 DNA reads TGCGCCAGCAGCCCATTCCTCGCAGGGGGCCACACTGAAGCTTTCTTT. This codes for CASSPFLAGGHTEAFF.

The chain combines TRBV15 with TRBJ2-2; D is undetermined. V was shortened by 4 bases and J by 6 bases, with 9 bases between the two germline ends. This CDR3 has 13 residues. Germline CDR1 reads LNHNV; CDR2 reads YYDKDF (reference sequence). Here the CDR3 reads CATSTLRSGELFF. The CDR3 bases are TGTGCCACCAGCACCCTTCGGTCCGGGGAGCTGTTTTTT.

CDR3 DNA: TGTGCCAGCAGCCCAGCGGGGGGACCAAGCTATAGCAATCAGCCCCAGCATTTT. Its protein product is CASSPAGGPSYSNQPQHF. This chain joins TRBV7-2 and TRBJ1-5; maybe TRBD1 (5 bases). The CDR3 contains 18 residues. CDR1 and CDR2 from the germline V gene are SGHTA and FQGNSA. V was pared by 5 bases and J by 0 bases, with 20 bases between.

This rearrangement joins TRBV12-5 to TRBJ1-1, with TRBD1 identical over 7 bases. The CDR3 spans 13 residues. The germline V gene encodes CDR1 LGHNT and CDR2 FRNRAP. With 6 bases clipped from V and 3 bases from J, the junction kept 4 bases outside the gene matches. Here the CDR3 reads CASGLGQYTEAFF. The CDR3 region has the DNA TGTGCTAGTGGGCTGGGACAGTACACTGAAGCTTTCTTT.

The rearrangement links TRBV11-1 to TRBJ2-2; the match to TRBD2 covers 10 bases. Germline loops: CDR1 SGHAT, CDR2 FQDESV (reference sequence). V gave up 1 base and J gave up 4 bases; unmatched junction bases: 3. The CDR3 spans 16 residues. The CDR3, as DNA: TGTGCCAGCAGCTTAGGCCTAGCGGGGGCCACCGGGGAGCTGTTTTTT. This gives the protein CASSLGLAGATGELFF.

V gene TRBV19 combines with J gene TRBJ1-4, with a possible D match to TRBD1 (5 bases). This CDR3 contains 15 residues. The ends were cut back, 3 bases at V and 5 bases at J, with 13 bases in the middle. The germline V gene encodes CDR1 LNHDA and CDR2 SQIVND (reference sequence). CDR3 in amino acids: CASSIVLRQNEKLFF. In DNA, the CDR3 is TGTGCCAGTAGTATCGTTCTGAGACAGAATGAAAAACTGTTTTTT.

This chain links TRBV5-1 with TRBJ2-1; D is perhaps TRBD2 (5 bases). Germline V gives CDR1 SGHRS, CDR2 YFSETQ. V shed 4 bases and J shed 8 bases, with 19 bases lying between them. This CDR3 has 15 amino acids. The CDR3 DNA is TGCGCCAGCAGCCGTCTAGGGAGTTTCCAGGATGAGCAGTTCTTC. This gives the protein CASSRLGSFQDEQFF.

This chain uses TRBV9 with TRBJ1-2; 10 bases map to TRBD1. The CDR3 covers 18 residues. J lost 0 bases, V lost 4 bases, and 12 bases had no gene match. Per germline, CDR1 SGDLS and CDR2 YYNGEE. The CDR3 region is CASSYGTGVRPTNYGYTF. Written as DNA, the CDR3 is TGTGCCAGCAGCTATGGGACAGGGGTGAGACCCACTAACTATGGCTACACCTTC. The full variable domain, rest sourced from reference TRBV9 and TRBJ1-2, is DSGVTQTPKHLITATGQRVTLRCSPRSGDLSVYWYQQSLDQGLQFLIQYYNGEERAKGNILERFSAQQFPDLHSELNLSSLELGDSALYFCASSYGTGVRPTNYGYTFGSGTRLTVV.

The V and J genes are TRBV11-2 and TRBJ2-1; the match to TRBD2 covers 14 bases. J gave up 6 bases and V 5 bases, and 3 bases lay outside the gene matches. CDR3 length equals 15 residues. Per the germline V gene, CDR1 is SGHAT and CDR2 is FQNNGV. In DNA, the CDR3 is TGTGCCAGCAGCGAGGGACTAGCGGGAGTCAATGAGCAGTTCTTC. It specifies CASSEGLAGVNEQFF. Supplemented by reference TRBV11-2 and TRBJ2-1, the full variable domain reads EAGVAQSPRYKIIEKRQSVAFWCNPISGHATLYWYQQILGQGPKLLIQFQNNGVVDDSQLPKDRFSAERLKGVDSTLKIQPAKLEDSAVYLCASSEGLAGVNEQFFGPGTRLTVL.

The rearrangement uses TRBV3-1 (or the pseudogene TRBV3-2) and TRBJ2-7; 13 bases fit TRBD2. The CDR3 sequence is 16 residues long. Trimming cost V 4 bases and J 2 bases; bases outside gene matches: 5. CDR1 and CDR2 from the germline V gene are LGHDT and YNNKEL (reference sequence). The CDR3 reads CASSRETSGRAYEQYF. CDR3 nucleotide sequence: TGTGCCAGCAGCCGAGAAACTAGCGGGAGGGCCTACGAGCAGTACTTC.

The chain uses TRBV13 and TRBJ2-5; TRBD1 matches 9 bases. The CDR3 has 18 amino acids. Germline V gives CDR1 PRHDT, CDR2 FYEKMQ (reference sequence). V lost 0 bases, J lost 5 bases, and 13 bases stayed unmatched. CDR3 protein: CASSLGVPGQGLGETQYF. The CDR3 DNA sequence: TGTGCCAGCAGCTTAGGCGTCCCGGGACAGGGACTTGGTGAGACCCAGTACTTC.

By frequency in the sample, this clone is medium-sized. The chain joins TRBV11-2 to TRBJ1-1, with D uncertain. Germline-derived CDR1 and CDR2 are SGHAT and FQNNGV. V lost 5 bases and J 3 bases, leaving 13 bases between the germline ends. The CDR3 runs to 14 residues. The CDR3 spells CASSPNFVYTEAFF. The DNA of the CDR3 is TGTGCCAGCAGCCCAAACTTCGTATACACTGAAGCTTTCTTT.